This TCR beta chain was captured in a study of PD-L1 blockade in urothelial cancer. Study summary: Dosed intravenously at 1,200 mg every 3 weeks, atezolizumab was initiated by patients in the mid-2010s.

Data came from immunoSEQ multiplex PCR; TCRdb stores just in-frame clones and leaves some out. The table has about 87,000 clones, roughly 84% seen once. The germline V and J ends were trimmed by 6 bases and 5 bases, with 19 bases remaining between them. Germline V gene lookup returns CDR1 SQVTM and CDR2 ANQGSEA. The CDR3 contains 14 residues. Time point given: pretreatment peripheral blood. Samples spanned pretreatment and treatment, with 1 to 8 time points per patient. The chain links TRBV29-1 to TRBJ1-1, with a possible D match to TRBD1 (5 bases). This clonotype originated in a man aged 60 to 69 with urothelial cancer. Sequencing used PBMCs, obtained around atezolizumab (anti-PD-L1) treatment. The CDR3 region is CSVPLGGEKTEAFF. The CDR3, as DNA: TGCAGCGTCCCCTTGGGGGGTGAGAAAACTGAAGCTTTCTTT.